This TCR beta chain originates from a study of T-cell reconstitution after alpha-beta-depleted transplantation in children. Unique molecular identifiers were incorporated during preparation of the TCRbeta library. TCRdb re-called the PCR reads through MiXCR, storing one row per CDR3 protein. The sample lists approximately 430,000 distinct CDR3 sequences, 15% to 20% occurring once. About this clonotype: The antigen is unknown.

This CDR3 comprises 13 residues. Germline CDR1 is MGHRA and CDR2 is YSYEKL. Trimming shortened V by 2 bases and J by 7 bases, and 9 bases separated the two germline ends. Study results and limitations: T cells produced anew were the main source of T-cell counts and diversity one year after transplant.

This TCR came from a boy under three years old who had a stem cell transplant for Wiskott-Aldrich syndrome, so the T cells may come from the graft donor. The chain carries TRBV4-1 and TRBJ2-1, with D maybe TRBD2 (6 bases). Sequences were derived from PBMCs, mostly from graft donor cells, sampled 360 days after TCRalphabeta/CD19-depleted stem cell transplant. For the CDR3, the DNA is TGCGCCAGCAGCCAAACGGACTATAATGAGCAGTTCTTC. It yields the protein CASSQTDYNEQFF.